Below are 19 T cell receptor beta chains sequenced from a single sample in a study of T cells in Graves' hyperthyroidism and ophthalmopathy. RNA transcripts served as the template for amplifying TCR beta CDR3 regions. A set of HTBI primers served as the primers for a first-round RT-PCR of the TCR CDR3. From the multiplex PCR reads, TCRdb called clonotypes with MiXCR, one entry per CDR3 protein. The table shows some 490,000 distinct CDR3 sequences, with 22% occurring only once. Sequencing was done on a sample of blood. Every receptor here comes from a woman aged 65 to 85 with Graves' ophthalmopathy.

The chain joins TRBV2 to TRBJ2-7, with D tentatively TRBD2 (5 bases). Germline V lookup: CDR1 SNHLY, CDR2 FYNNEI. Trimming shortened V by 7 bases and J by 2 bases, and 9 bases separated the two germline ends. The CDR3 is 12 residues long. The CDR3 loop reads CASKRETYEQYF. CDR3 nucleotides: TGTGCCAGCAAACGGGAAACCTACGAGCAGTACTTC. Based on the CDR3 plus reference TRBV2 and TRBJ2-7, the full variable domain is EPEVTQTPSHQVTQMGQEVILRCVPISNHLYFYWYRQILGQKVEFLVSFYNNEISEKSEIFDDQFSVERPDGSNFTLKIRSTKLEDSAMYFCASKRETYEQYFGPGTRLTVT.

The chain has TRBV5-5 and TRBJ1-6; D call uncertain. V was trimmed by 2 bases and J by 7 bases, leaving 13 bases between them. This CDR3 comprises 15 residues. CDR1 and CDR2 (germline): SGHKS, YYEKEE (reference sequence). This CDR3 is CASSFGLGMNSPLHF. The CDR3 nucleotides are TGTGCCAGCAGCTTCGGCCTCGGGATGAATTCACCCCTCCACTTT. The full variable domain, completed using reference TRBV5-5 and TRBJ1-6, is DAGVTQSPTHLIKTRGQQVTLRCSPISGHKSVSWYQQVLGQGPQFIFQYYEKEERGRGNFPDRFSARQFPNYSSELNVNALLLGDSALYLCASSFGLGMNSPLHFGNGTRLTVT.

This clonotype came up a few times. The V gene is TRBV6-1, the J gene TRBJ2-7; D is unresolved. Trimming shortened V by 6 bases and J by 2 bases, and 5 bases separated the two germline ends. Germline V gene data show CDR1 as MNHNS and CDR2 as SASEGT. The CDR3 extends over 11 amino acids. This chain's CDR3 is CASRNTYEQYF. CDR3 nucleotide sequence: TGTGCCAGCAGAAATACCTACGAGCAGTACTTC.

The sample holds many counts of this clonotype. CDR3 loop: CASGLVAGVIDMNTEAFF. CDR3 coding DNA: TGTGCTAGTGGTTTGGTTGCAGGGGTCATTGACATGAACACTGAAGCTTTCTTT. The chain joins TRBV12-5 to TRBJ1-1; tentative D call: TRBD1 (6 bases). Germline V gene lookup returns CDR1 LGHNT and CDR2 FRNRAP. Trimming cost V 0 bases and J 0 bases, with 17 bases left between them. CDR3 length: 18 amino acids.

This clonotype was detected ten times or more. The genes are TRBV7-2 and TRBJ1-2; a possible D gene is TRBD1 (6 bases). V lost 4 bases to trimming and J lost 2 bases, with 8 bases between them. Germline-derived CDR1 and CDR2 are SGHTA and FQGNSA. The CDR3 loop spans 13 amino acids. CDR3 DNA sequence: TGTGCCAGCAGCTGGGGACAAAACTATGGCTACACCTTC. Amino acids: CASSWGQNYGYTF.

This rearrangement joins TRBV4-2 to TRBJ2-3, with 7 bases fitting TRBD2. The V gene's germline CDR1 is LGHNA and CDR2 YNFKEQ. Trimming removed 2 bases from V and 11 bases from J; junction bases left unmatched: 4. The CDR3 is made up of 12 amino acids. The CDR3 DNA sequence: TGTGCCAGCAGCCAAAGGGAGGGGCTGCAGTATTTT. Its translation is CASSQREGLQYF.

This clonotype appeared many times. The chain couples TRBV28 to TRBJ2-1, with 7 nucleotides matching TRBD1. Germline CDR1 and CDR2: MDHEN and SYDVKM. Germline trimming cut 9 bases from V and 3 bases from J; bases unmatched to any gene: 5. There are 13 residues in the CDR3. In DNA, the CDR3 is TGTGCCAGTGCGACAGGGTACTACAATGAGCAGTTCTTC. The encoded protein is CASATGYYNEQFF.

Comment on this clonotype: One end of the junction fails to match germline, which may point to a read error. The chain uses TRBV7-7 and TRBJ1-1, with 10 bases that match TRBD1. Looked up from germline, CDR1 is SSHAT and CDR2 is FNYEAQ (reference sequence). CDR3 length: 15 amino acids. The DNA for the CDR3 is TGTGCTAGCAGCCCCGGGACAGGGGAAGGGACTGAAGCTTTCTTT. Translating gives CASSPGTGEGTEAFF.

The chain has TRBV4-2 and TRBJ2-1, with D perhaps TRBD2 (7 bases). The CDR3 covers 18 residues. The germline V gene encodes CDR1 LGHNA and CDR2 YNFKEQ. V shed 3 bases and J shed 1 base, with 19 bases lying between them. The CDR3 loop reads CASSHGGGGGTSYNEQFF. The CDR3 region has the DNA TGTGCCAGCAGCCACGGAGGGGGGGGCGGGACTTCCTACAATGAGCAGTTCTTC.

This sequence joins TRBV11-2 and TRBJ2-7; no reliable D call. Germline CDR1 is SGHAT and CDR2 is FQNNGV. This CDR3 comprises 13 residues. V lost 4 bases and J lost 7, with 14 bases in between. The chain's CDR3 is CASSSGRGGEQYF. The CDR3 bases are TGTGCCAGCAGCTCCGGACGAGGTGGAGAGCAGTACTTC.

This clonotype has ten or more counts. This CDR3 is CASSLSKGGYAEAFF. For the CDR3, the DNA is TGTGCCAGCAGTTTATCAAAAGGGGGCTATGCTGAAGCTTTCTTT. The chain recombines TRBV27 with TRBJ1-1; 7 bases map to TRBD1. The CDR3 contains 15 residues. Trimming cost V 0 bases and J 6 bases; bases outside gene matches: 7. Germline CDR1 is MNHEY and CDR2 is SMNVEV (reference sequence).

This clonotype was counted only a few times. The J gene is TRBJ1-2, the V gene TRBV6-6; 8 nucleotides match TRBD1. In germline, CDR1 is MNHNY, CDR2 SVGAGI (reference sequence). With 2 bases clipped from V and 3 bases from J, the junction kept 5 bases outside the gene matches. This CDR3 comprises 15 residues. The CDR3 is CASSYAAGGDYGYTF. CDR3 DNA sequence: TGTGCCAGCAGTTACGCAGCAGGGGGCGACTATGGCTACACCTTC.

V and J are TRBV28 and TRBJ2-3; no firm D call. V was pared by 6 bases and J by 6 bases, with 22 bases between. In germline, CDR1 is MDHEN, CDR2 SYDVKM. The CDR3 runs to 16 residues. CDR3: CASSLSRAPYPDTQYF. DNA of the CDR3: TGTGCCAGCAGCCTGAGTCGGGCCCCTTACCCGGATACGCAGTATTTT. Full variable domain (rest looked up from reference TRBV28 and TRBJ2-3): DVKVTQSSRYLVKRTGEKVFLECVQDMDHENMFWYRQDPGLGLRLIYFSYDVKMKEKGDIPEGYSVSREKKERFSLILESASTNQTSMYLCASSLSRAPYPDTQYFGPGTRLTVL.

The chain recombines TRBV18 with TRBJ1-3, with TRBD1 as a possible D gene (5 bases). The CDR3 length is 14 residues. Germline-derived CDR1 and CDR2 are KGHSH and LQKENI. Trimming shortened V by 2 bases and J by 7 bases, and 12 bases separated the two germline ends. CDR3 sequence: CASSPGVGANTIYF. CDR3 DNA sequence: TGTGCCAGCTCACCAGGGGTCGGGGCCAACACCATATATTTT.

Ten or more counts support this clonotype. The chain links TRBV28 to TRBJ1-1; D remains unclear. Germline CDR1 is MDHEN and CDR2 is SYDVKM. Trimming left V 4 bases short and J 7 bases short, with 13 bases between. This CDR3 is 13 amino acids long. The CDR3 here is CASSSRPIYEAFF. The CDR3 coding sequence is TGTGCCAGCAGTTCCCGACCTATCTATGAAGCTTTCTTT. Full variable domain (remainder filled in from reference TRBV28 and TRBJ1-1): DVKVTQSSRYLVKRTGEKVFLECVQDMDHENMFWYRQDPGLGLRLIYFSYDVKMKEKGDIPEGYSVSREKKERFSLILESASTNQTSMYLCASSSRPIYEAFFGQGTRLTVV.

This clonotype was counted ten times or more. The chain uses TRBV28 and TRBJ2-3; no firm D call. V dropped 4 bases and J dropped 8 bases, with 13 bases sitting between them. This CDR3 is 13 amino acids long. Per the germline V gene, CDR1 is MDHEN and CDR2 is SYDVKM. The CDR3 loop reads CASSSGPTATQYF. CDR3 in DNA: TGTGCCAGCAGTTCCGGCCCCACTGCTACGCAGTATTTT.

This chain connects TRBV5-4 to TRBJ2-3; D is ambiguous. Trimming shortened V by 7 bases and J by 4 bases, and 13 bases separated the two germline ends. This CDR3 is built from 13 residues. Germline V lookup: CDR1 SGHNT, CDR2 YYREEE (reference sequence). The CDR3 region is CASSTDRPDTQYF. As DNA, the CDR3 is TGTGCCAGCTCGACGGATCGCCCAGATACGCAGTATTTT.

The table lists this clonotype with many counts. The chain recombines TRBV2 with TRBJ1-5; a possible D gene is TRBD1 (5 bases). The CDR3 has 13 residues. Trimming left V 2 bases short and J 6 bases short, with 8 bases between. The germline CDR1 and CDR2 sequences are SNHLY and FYNNEI. The CDR3 is CASSEYRRQPQHF. As DNA, the CDR3 is TGTGCCAGCAGTGAATACAGGCGTCAGCCCCAGCATTTT.

This clonotype was found a few times. The chain couples TRBV6-1 to TRBJ2-5; 11 nucleotides align to TRBD1. This CDR3 has 15 amino acids. The germline CDR1 and CDR2 sequences are MNHNS and SASEGT. The junction had 3 bases not matched to a gene; V was cut back by 2 bases and J by 4 bases. The CDR3 loop reads CASSEWDRGTETQYF. The CDR3 region has the DNA TGTGCCAGCAGTGAATGGGACAGGGGGACAGAGACCCAGTACTTC.